A single sample gave rise to the 20 T cell receptor beta chains below, sequenced in a study of blood T cells in healthy people across ages. The authors ran a second PCR of roughly 7 to 11 cycles using a sample-barcoded 5' primer and a J-beta primer mix. One entry per CDR3 protein results from TCRdb running MiXCR on the 5' RACE reads. The table lists more than 1,000,000 distinct CDR3 sequences, around 25% of them singletons. The same data also went into a second study, on T cells of mothers and their children.

The sample taken for sequencing was blood. The receptors originated from a girl under 10 years old in good health.

Only a few counts were recorded for this clonotype. The chain uses TRBV7-9 and TRBJ1-5; 8 nucleotides agree with TRBD1. V was pared by 3 bases and J by 7 bases, with 8 bases of the junction left unmatched. Germline CDR1 is SEHNR and CDR2 is FQNEAQ (reference sequence). The length of the CDR3 is 15 residues. The CDR3, as DNA: TGTGCCAGCAGCTTGGGGACAGGTCAATTCCAGCCCCAGCATTTT. Its protein is CASSLGTGQFQPQHF. The variable domain in full, completed from reference TRBV7-9 and TRBJ1-5, reads DTGVSQNPRHKITKRGQNVTFRCDPISEHNRLYWYRQTLGQGPEFLTYFQNEAQLEKSRLLSDRFSAERPKGSFSTLEIQRTEQGDSAMYLCASSLGTGQFQPQHFGDGTRLSIL.

The gene calls are TRBV7-9 and TRBJ1-2; D is unclear. The V and J ends lost 1 base and 8 bases respectively, with 20 bases between them. This CDR3 has 16 residues. The germline V gene encodes CDR1 SEHNR and CDR2 FQNEAQ (reference sequence). The CDR3 DNA follows: TGTGCCAGCAGCTTAGAAACAGCGGATGGGAGTGAGGGCTACACCTTC. Its translation: CASSLETADGSEGYTF.

The CDR3 is CASSSQGAGKTQYF. For the CDR3, the DNA is TGTGCCAGCAGTTCCCAGGGGGCTGGGAAGACCCAGTACTTC. The rearrangement uses TRBV12-3 or TRBV12-4 and TRBJ2-5; 8 bases map to TRBD1. CDR3 length: 14 amino acids. V lost 4 bases and J lost 6; bases outside the gene matches: 7.

The chain links TRBV9 to TRBJ2-1; either TRBD1 or TRBD2 may supply D (7 bases each). CDR1 and CDR2 from the germline V gene are SGDLS and YYNGEE. The CDR3 extends over 16 amino acids. V was pared by 3 bases and J by 7 bases, with 20 bases between. CDR3 nucleotides: TGTGCCAGCAGCGCAGGGGGGTCGGGAGGTATTAATGAGCAGTTCTTC. It yields the protein CASSAGGSGGINEQFF.

This clonotype occurred a few times. The chain combines TRBV11-2 with TRBJ2-5; D ambiguous. Germline assignment: CDR1 SGHAT and CDR2 FQNNGV. V was clipped by 4 bases and J by 4 bases, with 7 bases between them. This CDR3 region has 12 residues. This CDR3 reads CASSSVVETQYF. As DNA, the CDR3 is TGTGCCAGCAGCTCAGTAGTAGAGACCCAGTACTTC.

This clonotype was counted only a few times. Written as DNA, the CDR3 is TGTGCCAGCAGTTCGCTACAGCGGTCCCTCCACTTT. Its protein is CASSSLQRSLHF. This sequence joins TRBV12-3 or TRBV12-4 and TRBJ1-6; D is undetermined. V was clipped by 4 bases and J by 14 bases, with 12 bases between them. CDR3 length: 12 amino acids.

In DNA form, the CDR3 reads TGCAGCACGCGCAAACAGGGAATTAGTGAGCAGTTCTTC. Protein sequence: CSTRKQGISEQFF. This chain uses TRBV29-1 with TRBJ2-5; D perhaps matches TRBD1 (6 bases). The J call is doubtful: the DNA matches TRBJ2-1 better. In germline, CDR1 is SQVTM, CDR2 ANQGSEA. The CDR3 is 13 amino acids.

This chain uses TRBV6-6 with TRBJ1-2; the match to TRBD1 covers 10 bases. This CDR3 is built from 16 residues. CDR1 and CDR2 (germline): MNHNY, SVGAGI (reference sequence). Unmatched junction bases numbered 5, after V lost 0 bases and J lost 4 bases. The CDR3 DNA follows: TGTGCCAGCAGTTACTCCCGACAGGGGGCCGCCTATGGCTACACCTTC. Its translation: CASSYSRQGAAYGYTF.

The V and J genes are TRBV6-1 and TRBJ2-2; tentatively, D is TRBD1 or TRBD2 (5 bases each). Germline V lookup: CDR1 MNHNS, CDR2 SASEGT. CDR3 length: 15 amino acids. Between the trimmed V and J ends, which lost 6 bases and 2 bases, there was a span of 13 bases. The CDR3 region is CASRRDGSNTGELFF. The CDR3 nucleotides are TGTGCCAGCAGGAGGGACGGTTCAAACACCGGGGAGCTGTTTTTT.

This clonotype was seen more than once but under ten times. V is TRBV28 and J is TRBJ1-4; no reliable D call. Germline V gene sequence: CDR1 MDHEN, CDR2 SYDVKM. The CDR3 extends over 14 amino acids. V was clipped by 7 bases and J by 0 bases, with 9 bases between them. The CDR3 bases are TGTGCCAGCATTCGGCGGGCAACTAATGAAAAACTGTTTTTT. Translating gives CASIRRATNEKLFF.

Worth noting for this clonotype: One junction end does not reproduce the germline sequence, and a read error may be involved. The J gene is TRBJ1-6, the V gene TRBV4-2; D is unresolved. Germline CDR1 is LGHNA and CDR2 is YNFKEQ. CDR3 length: 14 residues. CDR3 sequence: CASSQEVDNSPLHF. As DNA, the CDR3 is TGTGCCAGCAGTCAAGAGGTGGATAATTCACCCCTTCACTTT.

The J gene is TRBJ1-2, the V gene TRBV7-9, with unresolved D. The CDR3 covers 13 residues. Trimming left V 5 bases short and J 4 bases short, with 11 bases between. The germline V gene has CDR1 SEHNR and CDR2 FQNEAQ (reference sequence). CDR3 coding DNA: TGTGCCAGCAGCGCCCAGGTTCTCTATGGCTACACCTTC. It is translated as CASSAQVLYGYTF.

This clonotype was recorded many times. This chain connects TRBV7-9 to TRBJ2-1, with a weak D call TRBD2 (5 bases). This CDR3 has 12 amino acids. Germline CDR1 is SEHNR and CDR2 is FQNEAQ (reference sequence). With 6 bases removed from V and 7 bases from J, the gap between germline ends came to 10 bases. The CDR3 sequence is CASSLGRNEQFF. In DNA form, the CDR3 reads TGTGCCAGCAGTCTGGGGAGAAATGAGCAGTTCTTC.

V usage is TRBV28 and J usage is TRBJ2-1, with 7 nucleotides matching TRBD1. The J call is uncertain, as TRBJ2-5 better fits the DNA end. CDR1 and CDR2 (germline): MDHEN, SYDVKM. The CDR3 is made up of 19 amino acids. The CDR3: CASASGITGEGDSQETQYF. The CDR3 DNA follows: TGTGCCAGCGCTTCGGGGATTACAGGGGAAGGCGATTCCCAGGAGACCCAGTACTTC.

This clonotype was seen only a few times. The chain has TRBV3-1 and TRBJ1-2; D gene unclear. The length of the CDR3 is 13 residues. V dropped 8 bases and J dropped 4 bases, with 14 bases sitting between them. Germline loops: CDR1 LGHDT, CDR2 YNNKEL (reference sequence). The CDR3 spells CASSPAGIYGYTF. In nucleotides, the CDR3 is TGTGCCAGCTCTCCGGCAGGAATCTATGGCTACACCTTC.

In its sample, this clonotype was seen a few times. The rearrangement joins TRBV12-3 or TRBV12-4 to TRBJ2-1, with D uncertain. V lost 3 bases to trimming and J lost 10 bases, with 13 bases between them. This CDR3 is built from 13 residues. For the CDR3, the DNA is TGTGCCAGCAGTTTGTTAGTTACGGACGAGCAGTTCTTC. Amino acids: CASSLLVTDEQFF.

This clonotype was observed a handful of times. This sequence joins TRBV7-9 and TRBJ2-5, with 9 positions matching TRBD1. The better agreement between TRBJ2-1 and the DNA end casts doubt on the J call. The CDR3 length is 12 residues. Germline V CDR1 and CDR2: SEHNR, FQNEAQ (reference sequence). DNA of the CDR3: TGTGCCAGCAGTTCCGGGACAGGGAAGCAGTTCTTC. This translates into CASSSGTGKQFF.

This CDR3 is CASRPRDRENEQFF. In DNA form, the CDR3 reads TGTGCCAGCAGACCCCGGGACAGGGAGAATGAGCAGTTCTTC. The chain carries TRBV28 and TRBJ2-1, with 9 bases aligning to TRBD1. The V segment lost 6 bases and the J segment 7 bases; nucleotides outside the gene matches: 7. The CDR3 length is 14 residues. Germline loops: CDR1 MDHEN, CDR2 SYDVKM.

This clonotype was found a few times. The chain joins TRBV13 to TRBJ2-7, with D perhaps TRBD1 (6 bases). Per germline, CDR1 PRHDT and CDR2 FYEKMQ (reference sequence). The V end was cut by 5 bases, the J end by 0 bases, with 14 bases between. The CDR3 contains 15 residues. CDR3 sequence: CASSTNDRLSYEQYF. The DNA of the CDR3 is TGTGCCAGCAGCACTAATGACAGGCTCTCCTACGAGCAGTACTTC. The variable domain in full, completed from reference TRBV13 and TRBJ2-7, reads AAGVIQSPRHLIKEKRETATLKCYPIPRHDTVYWYQQGPGQDPQFLISFYEKMQSDKGSIPDRFSAQQFSDYHSELNMSSLELGDSALYFCASSTNDRLSYEQYFGPGTRLTVT.

The chain employs TRBV6-4 and TRBJ2-4; 9 bases fit TRBD1. The V gene end was trimmed by 6 bases and the J gene end by 9 bases; junction bases not matched to a gene: 9. This CDR3 is 14 amino acids long. The germline V gene has CDR1 MRHNA and CDR2 SNTAGT. This CDR3 reads CASRQTGGQGIQYF. The CDR3 DNA reads as TGTGCCAGCAGACAGACAGGGGGGCAGGGCATTCAGTACTTC.